Each of the 13 T cell receptor beta chains below was sequenced from the same sample in a study of radiotherapy plus CTLA-4 blockade in lung cancer. The repertoire was sequenced with immunoSEQ multiplex PCR; TCRdb's copy has only in-frame clones and lacks some. This table has 70,000 to 100,000 clones, approximately 86% appearing once. Sequences were derived from peripheral blood, sampled from a patient treated with radiotherapy plus ipilimumab. The receptors were gathered from a human donor with non-small cell lung cancer who had a partial response to radiotherapy plus ipilimumab.

The chain couples TRBV6-5 to TRBJ2-3; 12 bases align to TRBD2. Germline loops: CDR1 MNHEY, CDR2 SVGAGI. The V and J ends lost 0 bases and 6 bases, in that order; junction bases with no gene match: 4. The CDR3 runs to 16 residues. CDR3 coding DNA: TGTGCCAGCAGTTACTCGGGTCTAGCGGGAGGGGATACGCAGTATTTT. Protein product: CASSYSGLAGGDTQYF.

Concerning this clone itself: This sample also contains other DNA sequences that code for the same CDR3. The chain has TRBV9 and TRBJ2-1; D gene unclear. V was clipped by 0 bases and J by 0 bases, with 10 bases between them. This CDR3 is 16 amino acids long. Germline V lookup: CDR1 SGDLS, CDR2 YYNGEE. The CDR3 is CASSVGGADSYNEQFF. CDR3 in DNA: TGTGCCAGCAGCGTAGGTGGTGCAGACTCCTACAATGAGCAGTTCTTC.

V is TRBV28 and J is TRBJ2-7, with 7 positions matching TRBD2. Trimming removed 3 bases from V and 3 bases from J; junction bases left unmatched: 2. The CDR3 has 13 residues. CDR1 MDHEN and CDR2 SYDVKM come from the germline V gene. This CDR3 reads CASSFLADYEQYV. As DNA, the CDR3 is TGTGCCAGCAGTTTCCTAGCGGACTACGAGCAGTACGTC.

V usage is TRBV6-4 and J usage is TRBJ2-3, with D tentatively TRBD1 (6 bases). Germline V gene sequence: CDR1 MRHNA, CDR2 SNTAGT. V gave up 4 bases and J gave up 4 bases, with 12 bases separating them. This CDR3 is 14 amino acids long. In DNA form, the CDR3 reads TGTGCCAGCAGTGCCCTCAGGGGCTCAGATACGCAGTATTTT. This encodes CASSALRGSDTQYF.

CDR3 amino acids: CASKWTGTTEAFF. For the CDR3, the DNA is TGTGCCAGCAAGTGGACAGGGACCACTGAAGCTTTCTTT. The J gene is TRBJ1-1, the V gene TRBV5-5; 8 nucleotides match TRBD1. V trimming: 6 bases; J trimming: 4 bases; junction bases outside the gene matches: 5. Germline V gene data show CDR1 as SGHKS and CDR2 as YYEKEE (reference sequence). This CDR3 comprises 13 residues.

This clone was recorded only once. This chain joins TRBV2 and TRBJ1-2; D is undetermined. Germline V gene lookup returns CDR1 SNHLY and CDR2 FYNNEI. The CDR3 extends over 11 amino acids. V was shortened by 8 bases and J by 8 bases, with 12 bases between the two germline ends. The chain's CDR3 is CASVEVLGYTF. The DNA of the CDR3 is TGTGCCAGCGTTGAAGTATTGGGCTACACCTTC.

The V call is TRBV5-1, the J call TRBJ2-1, with D tentatively TRBD1 (7 bases). Germline V gives CDR1 SGHRS, CDR2 YFSETQ. With 2 bases removed from V and 6 bases from J, the gap between germline ends came to 12 bases. The CDR3 is made up of 14 amino acids. The CDR3 here is CASSFSGGFNEQFF. CDR3 DNA sequence: TGCGCCAGCAGCTTTTCAGGGGGGTTCAATGAGCAGTTCTTC. The variable domain in full, with the rest retrieved from reference TRBV5-1 and TRBJ2-1, is KAGVTQTPRYLIKTRGQQVTLSCSPISGHRSVSWYQQTPGQGLQFLFEYFSETQRNKGNFPGRFSGRQFSNSRSEMNVSTLELGDSALYLCASSFSGGFNEQFFGPGTRLTVL.

The CDR3 DNA reads as TGTGCCAGCAGTCCCGAGGGTGTCAACACCGGGGAGCTGTTTTTT. As protein: CASSPEGVNTGELFF. The rearrangement joins TRBV2 to TRBJ2-2; TRBD2 might be the D (5 bases). With 5 bases removed from V and 2 bases from J, the gap between germline ends came to 12 bases. The germline V gene has CDR1 SNHLY and CDR2 FYNNEI. CDR3 length: 15 residues.

The rearrangement links TRBV5-1 to TRBJ2-5; 7 bases line up with TRBD1. The J call may be wrong; the DNA end is better matched by TRBJ2-7. The CDR3 runs 14 residues. Germline CDR1 SGHRS, CDR2 YFSETQ. CDR3 bases: TGCGCCAGCAGCCGGGACAGTGTCTCCTACGAGCAGTACTTC. Encoded protein: CASSRDSVSYEQYF.

CDR3 sequence (DNA): TGTGCCAGTAGTAAACAGGGGGCGTCCAATCAGCCCCAGCATTTT. Translation: CASSKQGASNQPQHF. The chain carries TRBV19 and TRBJ1-5, with TRBD1 identical over 9 bases. The germline gives CDR1 LNHDA, CDR2 SQIVND (reference sequence). V shed 4 bases and J 3 bases; nucleotides not matched to a gene: 4. This CDR3 contains 15 residues.

The chain has TRBV11-1 and TRBJ2-3, with D unclear. The CDR3 spans 13 residues. Trimming stripped 1 base from V and 4 bases from J, with 6 bases between. Germline V gene lookup returns CDR1 SGHAT and CDR2 FQDESV (reference sequence). CDR3 amino acids: CASSLDLADTQYF. The CDR3 DNA is TGTGCCAGCAGCTTAGATTTAGCAGATACGCAGTATTTT.

The table lists this clone with a count of one. The chain carries TRBV19 and TRBJ2-3, with 9 positions matching TRBD1. Trimming removed 6 bases from V and 4 bases from J; junction bases left unmatched: 5. The CDR3 is 14 residues long. The germline V gene encodes CDR1 LNHDA and CDR2 SQIVND (reference sequence). CDR3 in DNA: TGTGCCAGTAGGGACAGGGGTCGAGCAGATACGCAGTATTTT. Protein product: CASRDRGRADTQYF. The variable domain in full, completed from reference TRBV19 and TRBJ2-3, reads DGGITQSPKYLFRKEGQNVTLSCEQNLNHDAMYWYRQDPGQGLRLIYYSQIVNDFQKGDIAEGYSVSREKKESFPLTVTSAQKNPTAFYLCASRDRGRADTQYFGPGTRLTVL.

The chain joins TRBV6-1 to TRBJ1-2; D is perhaps TRBD1 (5 bases). Trimming took off 8 bases at V and 7 bases at J, with 11 bases between the two ends. The germline CDR1 and CDR2 sequences are MNHNS and SASEGT. This CDR3 is 11 amino acids long. The CDR3 DNA reads TGTGCCAGCCGCCAAAGGGGTGGCTACACCTTC. It encodes CASRQRGGYTF.